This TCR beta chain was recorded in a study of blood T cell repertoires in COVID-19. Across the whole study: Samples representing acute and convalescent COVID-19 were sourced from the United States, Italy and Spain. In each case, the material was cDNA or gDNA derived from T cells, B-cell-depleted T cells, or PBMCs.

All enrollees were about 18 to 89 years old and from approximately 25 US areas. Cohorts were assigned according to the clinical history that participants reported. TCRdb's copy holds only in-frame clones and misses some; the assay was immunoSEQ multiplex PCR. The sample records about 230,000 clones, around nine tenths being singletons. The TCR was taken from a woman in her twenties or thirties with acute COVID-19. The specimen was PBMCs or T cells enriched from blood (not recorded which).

This chain's CDR3 is CAWSPGEKEKLFF. The CDR3 nucleotides read TGTGCCTGGAGTCCAGGGGAAAAAGAAAAACTGTTTTTT. This rearrangement joins TRBV30 to TRBJ1-4; weak D call: TRBD1 (6 bases). The germline gives CDR1 GTSNPN, CDR2 SVGIG (reference sequence). The length of the CDR3 is 13 residues. V was pared by 2 bases and J by 8 bases, with 12 bases between.